These 15 T cell receptor beta chains were sequenced from one sample in a study of spatial heterogeneity in lung cancer (dated by TCRdb to about 2019). For these receptors, no antigen is known. Libraries were made using 5' RACE. The data were produced on a NextSeq 500. Through fastp at Q25 and MiXCR, TCRdb rebuilt clones from the public reads, retaining in-frame beta chains. Rows are unified per CDR3 protein, each entry keeping the most common DNA and genes. The sample table contains more than 950 distinct CDR3 sequences; only one count was recorded for roughly 25% of them. The leading ten clones occupy roughly a sixth of the sample. The time point label, as the study defines it: sample taken at primary tumor resection. Overall results and qualifications from the work: The tumor nonsynonymous mutation count correlated with the number of expanded alpha and beta TCRs within the tumor.

This specimen was lung tumor tissue, taken at surgery. These receptors were obtained from a male donor with early-stage non-small cell lung cancer.

A note on this clonotype: This beta chain is off target for a library built for alpha chains, so its abundance means little. The genes are TRBV27 and TRBJ2-5; D is ambiguous. The V and J ends lost 7 bases and 3 bases respectively, with 6 bases between them. This CDR3 is built from 11 residues. Germline CDR1 MNHEY, CDR2 SMNVEV (reference sequence). In nucleotides, the CDR3 is TGTGCCAGCACCGTGGAAGAGACCCAGTACTTC. Residues: CASTVEETQYF.

This clonotype was detected only a few times. Since it is a stray read in a library aimed at alpha chains, this beta chain has a size that is not meaningful. The chain has TRBV27 and TRBJ2-2, with TRBD2 matching 9 bases. The CDR3 loop spans 15 amino acids. Per germline, CDR1 MNHEY and CDR2 SMNVEV (reference sequence). The trim removed 1 base at V and 4 bases at J, leaving 1 base unmatched. The CDR3 DNA reads TGTGCCAGCAGTTTATTACTAGCGGGCACCGGGGAGCTGTTTTTT. Residues: CASSLLLAGTGELFF.

A word on this clonotype: This beta chain is an off-target read within a library intended for alpha chains, so its frequency means little. The chain is built from TRBV4-2 and TRBJ2-5; D may be TRBD1 or TRBD2 (5 bases each). The germline V gene encodes CDR1 LGHNA and CDR2 YNFKEQ. CDR3 size: 16 residues. The V and J ends lost 1 base and 2 bases respectively, with 14 bases between them. The CDR3 sequence: CASSQGGVRAQETQYF. In DNA, the CDR3 is TGTGCCAGCAGCCAAGGGGGAGTCAGGGCGCAAGAGACCCAGTACTTC.

In its sample, this clonotype ranks as large. This beta chain came through as a stray read in a library set up for alpha chains, and its size says little. The chain recombines TRBV5-4 with TRBJ2-7; the match to TRBD1 covers 7 bases. CDR1 is SGHNT and CDR2 is YYREEE in the germline V gene (reference sequence). This CDR3 comprises 13 residues. V lost 3 bases to trimming and J lost 3 bases; unmatched junction nucleotides: 3. CDR3 sequence: CASSYDRDYEQYF. CDR3 nucleotide sequence: TGTGCCAGCAGCTACGACAGGGACTACGAGCAGTACTTC.

By frequency in the sample, this clonotype is large. A library prepared for alpha chains yielded this beta chain as an off-target read; its size is of little meaning. The chain has TRBV7-9 and TRBJ2-7; weak D call: TRBD1 (5 bases). V gave up 1 base and J gave up 6 bases, with 13 bases separating them. This CDR3 region has 14 residues. In germline, CDR1 is SEHNR, CDR2 FQNEAQ (reference sequence). CDR3: CASSLGKWGSEQYF. The CDR3 DNA follows: TGTGCCAGCAGCTTAGGGAAGTGGGGCTCCGAGCAGTACTTC.

To note about this clonotype: Being off target in a library aimed at alpha chains, this beta chain has a size of little meaning. The CDR3 region is CATSDIRLDRGGTDTQYF. Here the CDR3 DNA reads TGTGCCACCAGTGATATAAGATTGGACAGGGGTGGAACAGATACGCAGTATTTT. This sequence joins TRBV24-1 and TRBJ2-3, with TRBD1 identical over 9 bases. From germline, CDR1 is KGHDR and CDR2 SFDVKD. This CDR3 region has 18 residues. J gave up 3 bases and V 3 bases, and 12 bases lay outside the gene matches.

In its sample, this clonotype was seen a few times. This beta chain represents an off-target read in a library built for alpha chains; its size is of limited meaning. The chain carries TRBV12-3 or TRBV12-4 and TRBJ2-7; D remains unclear. CDR3 length equals 12 residues. V was cut by 6 bases and J by 3 bases, with 9 bases left in between. CDR3 bases: TGTGCCAGCAGCACCGACGGCTACGAGCAGTACTTC. Its protein product is CASSTDGYEQYF.

The sample holds a few counts of this clonotype. This beta chain was picked up by a library intended for alpha chains and is off target, so its count carries little meaning. CDR3 in amino acids: CASSLGGSGSSYEQYF. The CDR3 DNA is TGTGCCAGCAGCCTAGGGGGTAGCGGGAGTTCCTACGAGCAGTACTTC. The chain couples TRBV6-5 to TRBJ2-7, with 9 bases identical to TRBD2. The CDR3 is 16 residues long. The J segment lost 1 base and the V segment lost 6 bases, leaving 10 bases of the junction unmatched. Germline loops: CDR1 MNHEY, CDR2 SVGAGI.

This clonotype is large within its sample. The library was designed around alpha chains, so this beta chain is a stray read whose abundance carries little weight. The chain combines TRBV20-1 with TRBJ2-3; TRBD1 aligns across 8 bases. Germline CDR1 is DFQATT and CDR2 is SNEGSKA (reference sequence). V gave up 6 bases and J gave up 1 base; unmatched junction bases: 6. The CDR3 contains 14 residues. DNA of the CDR3: TGCAGTGCGGAACAGGGGGGCGGCACAGATACGCAGTATTTT. Amino acids: CSAEQGGGTDTQYF.

A note on this clonotype: This beta chain was picked up by a library intended for alpha chains and is off target, so its count carries little meaning. This rearrangement joins TRBV5-1 to TRBJ1-4; the match to TRBD1 covers 7 bases. This CDR3 is 15 amino acids long. Germline trimming cut 4 bases from V and 4 bases from J; bases unmatched to any gene: 7. Germline CDR1 SGHRS, CDR2 YFSETQ. In nucleotides, the CDR3 is TGCGCCAGCAGCCCACAGGGGACCGGTAATGAAAAACTGTTTTTT. It translates to CASSPQGTGNEKLFF.

With respect to this clonotype: This beta chain was picked up by a library intended for alpha chains and is off target, so its count carries little meaning. The V gene is TRBV24-1, the J gene TRBJ2-2; D unclear. This CDR3 comprises 13 residues. Germline V lookup: CDR1 KGHDR, CDR2 SFDVKD. V dropped 10 bases and J dropped 0 bases, with 8 bases sitting between them. As DNA, the CDR3 is TGTGCCACGAGGAGCTCGAACACCGGGGAGCTGTTTTTT. Protein: CATRSSNTGELFF.

Remarks on this clonotype: Since the library was made to target alpha chains, this beta chain is a stray read and its abundance is not meaningful. This chain connects TRBV6-5 to TRBJ2-1, with D possibly matching TRBD2 (6 bases). The CDR3 sequence is 11 residues long. V was trimmed by 7 bases and J by 5 bases, leaving 6 bases between them. CDR1 and CDR2 (germline): MNHEY, SVGAGI. The CDR3 DNA sequence: TGTGCCAGCACGGGGGACAATGAGCAGTTCTTC. Protein sequence: CASTGDNEQFF.

In this sample, this clonotype turned up a few times. This beta chain represents an off-target read in a library built for alpha chains; its size is of limited meaning. The V and J genes are TRBV20-1 and TRBJ2-1; 16 bases align to TRBD2. V shed 6 bases and J 5 bases; nucleotides not matched to a gene: 7. Germline CDR1 reads DFQATT; CDR2 reads SNEGSKA (reference sequence). The CDR3 extends over 16 amino acids. DNA of the CDR3: TGCAGTGCCCCGGGACTAGCGGGAGGGAGGAACAATGAGCAGTTCTTC. Translation: CSAPGLAGGRNNEQFF.

As for this clonotype: Being off target in a library aimed at alpha chains, this beta chain has a size of little meaning. The chain joins TRBV6-2 or TRBV6-3 to TRBJ2-7, with D unresolved. This CDR3 is built from 13 residues. Germline lookup yields CDR1 MNHEY and CDR2 SVGEGT. The V end lost 5 bases, the J end lost 3 bases, and 11 bases lay between the germline ends. The CDR3 sequence: CASSPITGYEQYF. The DNA for the CDR3 is TGTGCCAGCAGTCCTATTACGGGCTACGAGCAGTACTTC.

This clonotype was counted between two and nine times. Being off target in a library aimed at alpha chains, this beta chain has a size of little meaning. The chain uses TRBV12-3 or TRBV12-4 and TRBJ2-1; D not certain. V lost 7 bases and J 4 bases, leaving 20 bases between the germline ends. The CDR3 has 16 amino acids. CDR3 sequence: CASIGTPTSMYNEQFF. The CDR3 DNA reads as TGTGCCAGCATCGGTACCCCCACCTCAATGTACAATGAGCAGTTCTTC.